These 15 T cell receptor beta chains came from one sample sequenced in a study of CXCR3-negative and CXCR3-positive naive CD8 T cells. Findings and limits, study-wide: When CXCR3-positive naive cells were set against CXCR3-negative naive cells, the former had more hydrophobic TRB CDR3s.

These receptors have no known antigen. TRB cDNA was prepared as libraries by UMI-labeled 5' RACE. TCRdb re-called the 5' RACE reads and shows each CDR3 protein once, DNA omitted. This sample's clone table lists over 100,000 distinct CDR3 sequences. Sample: naive CXCR3+ CD8+ T cells from blood. Regarding subset: CD45RO-CCR7+CD27+CD95- naive CD8+ T cells expressing CXCR3 (TNR3+). The source of these receptors is a human donor in good health. Some clones in this sample may be carry-over from other donors' samples.

V usage is TRBV6-5 and J usage is TRBJ2-7; TCRdb names TRBD1, which stays unverified in the absence of DNA. CDR1 and CDR2 (germline): MNHEY, SVGAGI. This CDR3 has 16 amino acids. The CDR3 region is CASSYGGRTASDEQYF.

This rearrangement joins TRBV5-1 to TRBJ1-1; the TRBD1 assignment by TCRdb is unverifiable without DNA. Germline V gene sequence: CDR1 SGHRS, CDR2 YFSETQ. The CDR3 totals 16 residues. This CDR3 reads CASSFAVTGLNTEAFF.

The CDR3 region is CASSLDGSTGVPFGYTF. The rearrangement joins TRBV7-3 to TRBJ1-2; TCRdb proposes TRBD1, but this gene call is untestable without DNA. The CDR3 spans 17 residues. Germline V gives CDR1 SGHTA, CDR2 FQGTGA. The whole variable domain, filled in from reference TRBV7-3 and TRBJ1-2, reads GAGVSQTPSNKVTEKGKYVELRCDPISGHTALYWYRQSLGQGPEFLIYFQGTGAADDSGLPNDRFFAVRPEGSVSTLKIQRTERGDSAVYLCASSLDGSTGVPFGYTFGSGTRLTVV.

The J gene is TRBJ2-5, the V gene TRBV7-7; TCRdb outputs TRBD1, but without DNA this stays unchecked. From germline, CDR1 is SSHAT and CDR2 FNYEAQ (reference sequence). CDR3 length: 15 residues. The chain's CDR3 is CASSSGTGGGETQYF.

V usage is TRBV21-1 and J usage is TRBJ2-2; with no DNA, the TCRdb D assignment of TRBD1 cannot be verified. TRBV21-1 is shown as a pseudogene. The CDR3 spans 22 residues. CDR3 in amino acids: CASSKAKQPPEHEGVEAGELFF.

The chain combines TRBV28 with TRBJ2-7; TCRdb calls TRBD2, which cannot be checked without DNA. There are 17 residues in the CDR3. Germline loops: CDR1 MDHEN, CDR2 SYDVKM. The CDR3 protein is CASSFWTSGVKSYEQYF.

The chain is built from TRBV6-6 and TRBJ1-1; TCRdb outputs TRBD1, but without DNA this stays unchecked. CDR3 length: 16 residues. CDR1 and CDR2 (germline): MNHNY, SVGAGI (reference sequence). CDR3 protein: CASSYPTGGSNTEAFF.

CDR3 residues: CASAPPGGNYTDTQYF. V and J are TRBV5-1 and TRBJ2-3; TCRdb gives TRBD1 as the D gene, but with no DNA this cannot be confirmed. Looked up from germline, CDR1 is SGHRS and CDR2 is YFSETQ. The CDR3 loop spans 16 amino acids.

This chain uses TRBV20-1 with TRBJ2-7; no DNA is available, so the TRBD2 call from TCRdb remains unchecked. CDR3 size: 18 residues. Germline CDR1 DFQATT, CDR2 SNEGSKA (reference sequence). Here the CDR3 reads CSAPQDRAGALVRYEQYF.

The chain uses TRBV27 and TRBJ2-7; TCRdb picks TRBD1, but there is no DNA to check that call. CDR3 length: 13 residues. The germline gives CDR1 MNHEY, CDR2 SMNVEV (reference sequence). CDR3 amino acids: CASSFRGTHEQYF.

The chain combines TRBV7-9 with TRBJ2-7; TCRdb designates TRBD2, a call that cannot be tested without DNA. Germline V lookup: CDR1 SEHNR, CDR2 FQNEAQ (reference sequence). CDR3 length: 15 residues. This CDR3 reads CASSSYSGDFYEQYF. The entire variable domain, with the rest obtained from reference TRBV7-9 and TRBJ2-7, is as follows: DTGVSQNPRHKITKRGQNVTFRCDPISEHNRLYWYRQTLGQGPEFLTYFQNEAQLEKSRLLSDRFSAERPKGSFSTLEIQRTEQGDSAMYLCASSSYSGDFYEQYFGPGTRLTVT.

This CDR3 is CASSQEGGDYGYNEQFF. V gene TRBV4-1 combines with J gene TRBJ2-1; without DNA, the TCRdb call of TRBD2 cannot be checked. The CDR3 is made up of 17 amino acids. Germline-derived CDR1 and CDR2 are MGHRA and YSYEKL.

The chain has TRBV30 and TRBJ2-1. Germline V gives CDR1 GTSNPN, CDR2 SVGIG (reference sequence). The CDR3 is 12 amino acids. CDR3: CAWSGPYNEQFF.

The CDR3 is CAIFNGTNTEAFF. V is TRBV10-3 and J is TRBJ1-1; there is no DNA to check the TCRdb D call of TRBD1. This CDR3 region has 13 residues. CDR1 is ENHRY, CDR2 SYGVKD, per germline.

The V call is TRBV4-3, the J call TRBJ1-1; TCRdb returns TRBD1, unconfirmable since there is no DNA. The germline gives CDR1 LGHNA, CDR2 YSLEER. The CDR3 has 18 residues. The CDR3 sequence: CASSQDRGGLVLNTEAFF.